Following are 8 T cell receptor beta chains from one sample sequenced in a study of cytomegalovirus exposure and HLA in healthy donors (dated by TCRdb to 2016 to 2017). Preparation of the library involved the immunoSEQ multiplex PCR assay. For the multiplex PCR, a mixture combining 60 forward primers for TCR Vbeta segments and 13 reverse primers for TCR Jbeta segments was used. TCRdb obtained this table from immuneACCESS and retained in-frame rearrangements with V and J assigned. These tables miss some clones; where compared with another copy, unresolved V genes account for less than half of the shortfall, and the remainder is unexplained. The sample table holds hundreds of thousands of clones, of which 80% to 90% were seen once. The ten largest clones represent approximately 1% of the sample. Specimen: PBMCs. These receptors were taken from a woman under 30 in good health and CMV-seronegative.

CDR3 bases: TGTGCCAGCAGTTTCCTCTCGGGGGGGAGCTCCTACGAGCAGTACTTC. Its protein product is CASSFLSGGSSYEQYF. This chain joins TRBV6-6 and TRBJ2-7; the match to TRBD2 covers 8 bases. The germline V gene has CDR1 MNHNY and CDR2 SVGAGI (reference sequence). V dropped 4 bases and J dropped 0; count of bases not matched to a gene: 8. CDR3 size: 16 residues.

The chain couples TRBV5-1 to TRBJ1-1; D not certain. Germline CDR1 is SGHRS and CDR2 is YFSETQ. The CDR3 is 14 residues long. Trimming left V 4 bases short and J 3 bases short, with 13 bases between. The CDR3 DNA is TGCGCCAGCAGCACCCACCCGGGAGACACTGAAGCTTTCTTT. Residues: CASSTHPGDTEAFF.

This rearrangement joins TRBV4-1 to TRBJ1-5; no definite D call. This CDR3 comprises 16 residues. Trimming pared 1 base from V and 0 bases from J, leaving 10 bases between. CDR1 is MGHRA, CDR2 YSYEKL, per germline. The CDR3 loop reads CASSQVGRGSNQPQHF. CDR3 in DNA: TGCGCCAGCAGCCAAGTAGGCCGAGGTAGCAATCAGCCCCAGCATTTT.

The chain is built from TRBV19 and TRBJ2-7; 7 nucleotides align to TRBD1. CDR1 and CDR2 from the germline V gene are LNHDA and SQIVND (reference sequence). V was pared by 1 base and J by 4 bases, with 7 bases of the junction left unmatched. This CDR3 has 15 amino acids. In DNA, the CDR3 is TGTGCCAGTAGTATAGGTCGTCAGGGGGTGTACGAGCAGTACTTC. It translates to CASSIGRQGVYEQYF.

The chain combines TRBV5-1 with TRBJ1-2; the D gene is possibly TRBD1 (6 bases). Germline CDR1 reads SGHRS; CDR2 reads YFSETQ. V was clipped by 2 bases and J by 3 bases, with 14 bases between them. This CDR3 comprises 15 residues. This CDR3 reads CASSFGQLLDYGYTF. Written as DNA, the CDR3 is TGCGCCAGCAGCTTTGGACAGCTCTTAGACTATGGCTACACCTTC. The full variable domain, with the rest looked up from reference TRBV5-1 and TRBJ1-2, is KAGVTQTPRYLIKTRGQQVTLSCSPISGHRSVSWYQQTPGQGLQFLFEYFSETQRNKGNFPGRFSGRQFSNSRSEMNVSTLELGDSALYLCASSFGQLLDYGYTFGSGTRLTVV.

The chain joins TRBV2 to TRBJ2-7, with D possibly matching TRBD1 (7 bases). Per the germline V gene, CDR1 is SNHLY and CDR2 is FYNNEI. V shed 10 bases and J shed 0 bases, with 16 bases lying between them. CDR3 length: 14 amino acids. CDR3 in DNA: TGTGCCAACTCGGGGGACAGAAACTCCTACGAGCAGTACTTC. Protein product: CANSGDRNSYEQYF.

The chain's CDR3 is CASSLRSRAVRVGTQYF. In DNA form, the CDR3 reads TGTGCCAGCAGTTTAAGATCCCGAGCCGTCAGGGTAGGGACCCAGTACTTC. This rearrangement joins TRBV27 to TRBJ2-5; the D gene is possibly TRBD1 (5 bases). This CDR3 comprises 17 residues. V was clipped by 2 bases and J by 7 bases, with 23 bases between them. CDR1 MNHEY and CDR2 SMNVEV come from the germline V gene (reference sequence).

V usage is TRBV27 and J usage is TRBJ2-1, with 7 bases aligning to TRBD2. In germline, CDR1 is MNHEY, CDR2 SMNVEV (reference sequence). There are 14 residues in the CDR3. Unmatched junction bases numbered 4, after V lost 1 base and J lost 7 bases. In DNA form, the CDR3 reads TGTGCCAGCAGTTTATTAGGGACTAATAATGAGCAGTTCTTC. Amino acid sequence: CASSLLGTNNEQFF.